The 29 T cell receptor beta chains in this list originate from one sample, sequenced in a study of cytomegalovirus exposure and HLA in healthy donors. The PCR had 60 Vbeta and 13 Jbeta primers. Sequencing used immunoSEQ multiplex PCR; TCRdb keeps in-frame clones, though not all of them. This sample has about 130,000 clones, with roughly 78% found just once. Material for sequencing was PBMCs. The origin of the receptors is a young man in good health and CMV-seropositive.

The chain recombines TRBV5-1 with TRBJ2-1; 9 nucleotides match TRBD2. Germline assignment: CDR1 SGHRS and CDR2 YFSETQ. J gave up 3 bases and V 4 bases, and 5 bases lay outside the gene matches. CDR3 size: 15 residues. CDR3 amino acids: CASSPVAGDYNEQFF. The DNA of the CDR3 is TGCGCCAGCAGCCCTGTAGCGGGGGACTACAATGAGCAGTTCTTC. The whole variable domain, remainder taken from reference TRBV5-1 and TRBJ2-1, is KAGVTQTPRYLIKTRGQQVTLSCSPISGHRSVSWYQQTPGQGLQFLFEYFSETQRNKGNFPGRFSGRQFSNSRSEMNVSTLELGDSALYLCASSPVAGDYNEQFFGPGTRLTVL.

The chain has TRBV27 and TRBJ1-4, with D tentatively TRBD1 (6 bases). V lost 5 bases and J 4 bases, leaving 23 bases between the germline ends. Germline lookup yields CDR1 MNHEY and CDR2 SMNVEV (reference sequence). There are 18 residues in the CDR3. The CDR3 protein is CASSPAPVSGGFNEKLFF. CDR3 nucleotides: TGTGCCAGCAGTCCGGCGCCGGTATCTGGGGGCTTTAATGAAAAACTGTTTTTT.

The J gene is TRBJ2-7, the V gene TRBV2, with TRBD1 as a possible D gene (6 bases). The CDR3 is 13 residues long. V lost 10 bases, J lost 1 base, and 14 bases lay in between. Germline CDR1 is SNHLY and CDR2 is FYNNEI. The CDR3 sequence is CATRTQGSYEQYF. The CDR3 DNA reads as TGTGCCACCCGAACACAGGGTTCCTACGAGCAGTACTTC.

This clone was observed a few times. In DNA form, the CDR3 reads TGTGCCAGCAGCTCCGTCGCGGTTTCTGGGGCCAACGTCCTGACTTTC. It codes for CASSSVAVSGANVLTF. V usage is TRBV7-3 and J usage is TRBJ2-6, with D hard to call. CDR1 is SGHTA, CDR2 FQGTGA, per germline. Trimming stripped 4 bases from V and 1 base from J, with 11 bases between. The CDR3 has 16 residues.

The rearrangement uses TRBV4-2 and TRBJ1-6; D is unclear. There are 13 residues in the CDR3. Trimming removed 0 bases at V and 9 bases at J, with 6 bases between. The germline gives CDR1 LGHNA, CDR2 YNFKEQ. CDR3 sequence (DNA): TGTGCCAGCAGCCAAGAGAACTTTTCACCCCTCCACTTT. Translated: CASSQENFSPLHF.

This chain joins TRBV7-2 and TRBJ1-4, with TRBD1 as a possible D gene (5 bases). The germline gives CDR1 SGHTA, CDR2 FQGNSA. Trimming took 5 bases from V and 7 from J, leaving 11 bases between them. The CDR3 totals 13 residues. This CDR3 reads CASSRQYAEKLFF. The CDR3 DNA reads TGTGCCAGCAGCAGACAGTACGCTGAAAAACTGTTTTTT.

This clone came up once. The chain is built from TRBV7-9 and TRBJ1-3, with D possibly TRBD1 on 5 matching bases. Trimming removed 4 bases from V and 0 bases from J, with 13 bases in between. This CDR3 contains 16 residues. Per the germline V gene, CDR1 is SEHNR and CDR2 is FQNEAQ (reference sequence). As DNA, the CDR3 is TGTGCCAGCAGCTGGGGGGGAGGGCTCTCTGGAAACACCATATATTTT. It translates to CASSWGGGLSGNTIYF.

This clone was observed a handful of times. The chain combines TRBV5-1 with TRBJ1-1; D may be TRBD1 (5 bases). V lost 4 bases and J lost 0, with 10 bases in between. Germline CDR1 and CDR2: SGHRS and YFSETQ. The CDR3 covers 14 residues. For the CDR3, the DNA is TGCGCCAGCAGCACCGGACACATGAACACTGAAGCTTTCTTT. Its protein product is CASSTGHMNTEAFF. Looking up the rest from reference TRBV5-1 and TRBJ1-1 gives the full variable domain: KAGVTQTPRYLIKTRGQQVTLSCSPISGHRSVSWYQQTPGQGLQFLFEYFSETQRNKGNFPGRFSGRQFSNSRSEMNVSTLELGDSALYLCASSTGHMNTEAFFGQGTRLTVV.

This clone was seen more than once but under ten times. The J gene is TRBJ1-2, the V gene TRBV4-1; tentative D call: TRBD1 (6 bases). Germline CDR1 reads MGHRA; CDR2 reads YSYEKL. V lost 0 bases to trimming and J lost 8 bases, with 16 bases between them. This CDR3 is 15 amino acids long. CDR3 bases: TGCGCCAGCAGCCAAGACCCCGGGACAATCGGCGGCTACACCTTC. Amino acid sequence: CASSQDPGTIGGYTF.

The rearrangement links TRBV19 to TRBJ1-2; TRBD1 aligns across 10 bases. J was trimmed by 6 bases and V by 5 bases; bases with no gene match: 6. From germline, CDR1 is LNHDA and CDR2 SQIVND (reference sequence). This CDR3 is built from 14 residues. CDR3 residues: CASSAGTGANGYTF. The CDR3 DNA sequence: TGTGCCAGTAGTGCCGGGACAGGGGCTAATGGCTACACCTTC.

The chain is built from TRBV5-1 and TRBJ1-5; 7 bases match TRBD1. The germline V gene encodes CDR1 SGHRS and CDR2 YFSETQ. The CDR3 covers 15 residues. V trimming: 5 bases; J trimming: 0 bases; junction bases outside the gene matches: 5. CDR3 loop: CASSPRGDSNQPQHF. CDR3 nucleotides: TGCGCCAGCAGTCCCAGGGGGGATAGCAATCAGCCCCAGCATTTT.

The chain couples TRBV5-4 to TRBJ1-2; tentative D call: TRBD1 (6 bases). From germline, CDR1 is SGHNT and CDR2 YYREEE (reference sequence). The CDR3 runs 14 residues. Between the trimmed V and J ends, which lost 5 bases and 2 bases, there was a span of 13 bases. DNA for the CDR3: TGTGCCAGCAGTTTTATAACAGGGAACTATGGCTACACCTTC. Protein product: CASSFITGNYGYTF. Complete variable domain (other parts from reference TRBV5-4 and TRBJ1-2): ETGVTQSPTHLIKTRGQQVTLRCSSQSGHNTVSWYQQALGQGPQFIFQYYREEENGRGNFPPRFSGLQFPNYSSELNVNALELDDSALYLCASSFITGNYGYTFGSGTRLTVV.

This chain connects TRBV9 to TRBJ1-4, with D possibly matching TRBD1 (6 bases). This CDR3 has 14 residues. CDR1 and CDR2 (germline): SGDLS, YYNGEE. V shed 5 bases and J shed 5 bases, with 13 bases lying between them. DNA of the CDR3: TGTGCCAGCAGTCGAGGGGGGGGCAATGAAAAACTGTTTTTT. Its protein is CASSRGGGNEKLFF.

This clone has a handful of counts. The chain joins TRBV6-1 to TRBJ2-7; 8 nucleotides line up with TRBD2. Germline V gene data show CDR1 as MNHNS and CDR2 as SASEGT. The CDR3 covers 14 residues. With V trimmed by 7 bases and J by 2 bases, 7 bases remained unmatched. CDR3 sequence (DNA): TGTGCCAGCATAGGAGGCGGGGGGACCTACGAGCAGTACTTC. Amino acids: CASIGGGGTYEQYF.

This clone was found a few times. This sequence joins TRBV7-6 and TRBJ2-7; 11 bases map to TRBD1. The V gene's germline CDR1 is SGHVS and CDR2 FNYEAQ. V lost 5 bases and J lost 3; bases outside the gene matches: 3. The CDR3 covers 14 residues. The CDR3 DNA sequence: TGTGCCAGCAGCGCCGGGACAGGGGGCTACGAGCAGTACTTC. Protein: CASSAGTGGYEQYF.

The sample holds a few counts of this clone. The chain links TRBV7-9 to TRBJ2-7; 7 bases map to TRBD1. CDR1 is SEHNR and CDR2 is FQNEAQ in the germline V gene (reference sequence). The CDR3 extends over 13 amino acids. Trimming removed 7 bases from V and 3 bases from J; junction bases left unmatched: 6. CDR3 nucleotide sequence: TGTGCCAGCACCGGGACAGAAAACTACGAGCAGTACTTC. This codes for CASTGTENYEQYF.

The genes are TRBV7-9 and TRBJ1-2, with 9 bases that match TRBD1. The CDR3 totals 17 residues. V trimming: 5 bases; J trimming: 7 bases; junction bases outside the gene matches: 17. CDR1 is SEHNR and CDR2 is FQNEAQ in the germline V gene (reference sequence). CDR3 sequence (DNA): TGTGCCAGCAGCCCTCAATTTCCGGGACAGGGATCTTTTGGCTACACCTTC. As protein: CASSPQFPGQGSFGYTF.

V gene TRBV13 combines with J gene TRBJ2-5, with 10 positions matching TRBD1. This CDR3 is 17 amino acids long. The germline V gene encodes CDR1 PRHDT and CDR2 FYEKMQ (reference sequence). Trimming removed 3 bases from V and 4 bases from J; junction bases left unmatched: 11. CDR3 bases: TGTGCCAGCAGCTTCCGGGACAGGGGCGGCGGGGGAGAGACCCAGTACTTC. This encodes CASSFRDRGGGGETQYF. The whole variable domain, filled in from reference TRBV13 and TRBJ2-5, reads AAGVIQSPRHLIKEKRETATLKCYPIPRHDTVYWYQQGPGQDPQFLISFYEKMQSDKGSIPDRFSAQQFSDYHSELNMSSLELGDSALYFCASSFRDRGGGGETQYFGPGTRLLVL.

This clone rates as large. Distinct nucleotide sequences in the sample also encode this CDR3. The gene calls are TRBV5-6 and TRBJ1-4; D is unresolved. Trimming shortened V by 0 bases and J by 8 bases, and 8 bases separated the two germline ends. Per the germline V gene, CDR1 is SGHDT and CDR2 is YYEEEE. The CDR3 has 13 amino acids. CDR3 residues: CASSLVVEEKLFF. The CDR3 DNA sequence: TGTGCCAGCAGCTTGGTCGTGGAGGAAAAACTGTTTTTT.

The chain combines TRBV6-1 with TRBJ1-5; D not resolved. Trimming pared 4 bases from V and 3 bases from J, leaving 7 bases between. The CDR3 is made up of 13 amino acids. Germline V gives CDR1 MNHNS, CDR2 SASEGT. CDR3: CASSGESNQPQHF. Here the CDR3 DNA reads TGTGCCAGCAGTGGGGAGTCCAATCAGCCCCAGCATTTT.

The rearrangement links TRBV10-3 to TRBJ1-1; D unresolved. The length of the CDR3 is 14 residues. V lost 4 bases, J lost 1 base, and 10 bases lay in between. Germline values: CDR1 ENHRY, CDR2 SYGVKD. CDR3 sequence: CAISGAVSNTEAFF. CDR3 coding DNA: TGTGCCATCAGTGGGGCCGTCTCGAACACTGAAGCTTTCTTT.

This clone came up a few times. The chain joins TRBV29-1 to TRBJ2-5; D is possibly TRBD2 (5 bases). Germline loops: CDR1 SQVTM, CDR2 ANQGSEA. CDR3 size: 15 residues. V lost 4 bases and J lost 5, with 20 bases in between. This CDR3 is CSVGLSRAAGETQYF. The DNA of the CDR3 is TGCAGCGTTGGATTGAGTAGGGCCGCGGGTGAGACCCAGTACTTC.

A single count supports this clone. Other nucleotide sequences in the sample specify the same CDR3. The J gene is TRBJ2-1, the V gene TRBV10-3; the match to TRBD1 covers 11 bases. With V trimmed by 2 bases and J by 7 bases, 1 base remained unmatched. The CDR3 is 14 amino acids. The V gene's germline CDR1 is ENHRY and CDR2 SYGVKD. The CDR3 sequence: CAISEGQGANEQFF. CDR3 nucleotides: TGTGCCATCAGTGAGGGACAGGGGGCGAATGAGCAGTTCTTC.

The chain joins TRBV19 to TRBJ2-7; 7 positions agree with TRBD1. V shed 5 bases, J shed 2 bases, and the junction held 6 bases outside the gene matches. This CDR3 has 14 amino acids. From germline, CDR1 is LNHDA and CDR2 SQIVND (reference sequence). The CDR3 sequence is CASSLNDRAYEQYF. The CDR3 nucleotides read TGTGCCAGTAGTTTGAATGACAGGGCCTACGAGCAGTACTTC.

The rearrangement uses TRBV11-3 and TRBJ1-1, with 8 bases lining up with TRBD1. This CDR3 is built from 13 residues. Germline trimming cut 6 bases from V and 12 bases from J; bases unmatched to any gene: 12. From germline, CDR1 is SGHNT and CDR2 YENEEA. The CDR3 protein is CASSYGQGLSPFF. Written as DNA, the CDR3 is TGTGCCAGCAGTTACGGACAGGGTTTGTCGCCTTTCTTT.

This chain joins TRBV10-1 and TRBJ1-1, with TRBD1 matching over 8 bases. V lost 7 bases to trimming and J lost 4 bases; unmatched junction nucleotides: 17. The CDR3 is 17 amino acids. Germline lookup yields CDR1 WNHNN and CDR2 SYGVQD (reference sequence). CDR3 nucleotide sequence: TGCGCCAGCAAAGACCCCAGGGGGCGGGACGAAGGCACTGAAGCTTTCTTT. Encoded protein: CASKDPRGRDEGTEAFF.

The V and J genes are TRBV28 and TRBJ2-7; maybe TRBD1 (5 bases). The CDR3 covers 16 residues. V lost 6 bases, J lost 6 bases, and 24 bases lay in between. CDR1 and CDR2 from the germline V gene are MDHEN and SYDVKM. The CDR3 sequence: CASSDPQQDPLSEQYF. CDR3 nucleotide sequence: TGTGCCAGCAGCGACCCACAACAGGACCCTTTATCCGAGCAGTACTTC.

The V call is TRBV9, the J call TRBJ2-5; D is perhaps TRBD1 (6 bases). The J call may not be correct, given that the DNA end is closer to TRBJ2-7. The V gene's germline CDR1 is SGDLS and CDR2 YYNGEE. This CDR3 contains 13 residues. CDR3 in amino acids: CASGKTGTYEQYF. The CDR3 DNA is TGTGCCAGCGGTAAGACAGGAACCTACGAGCAGTACTTC.

V usage is TRBV29-1 and J usage is TRBJ2-5; tentatively, D is TRBD1 (8 bases). The CDR3 consists of 14 residues. Germline-derived CDR1 and CDR2 are SQVTM and ANQGSEA. The germline V and J ends were trimmed by 4 bases and 5 bases, with 17 bases remaining between them. For the CDR3, the DNA is TGCAGCGTTGCGGGGGGACAGGACGCGGAGACCCAGTACTTC. Translated: CSVAGGQDAETQYF.